Listed here are 27 T cell receptor beta chains from one sample, sequenced in a study of early T cells in non-severe SARS-CoV-2 infection. TCRdb re-called the 5' RACE reads through MiXCR, storing one row per CDR3 protein. The sample has about 81,000 distinct CDR3 sequences; more than 5% are singletons. Sequenced material: whole blood. These receptors all stem from an adult who was a healthcare worker with PCR-confirmed SARS-CoV-2 infection or an uninfected control (not recorded which).

This clonotype has at least ten counts. The genes are TRBV28 and TRBJ2-1; D is tentatively TRBD1 or TRBD2 (5 bases each). In germline, CDR1 is MDHEN, CDR2 SYDVKM. V lost 4 bases to trimming and J lost 9 bases, with 19 bases between them. This CDR3 region has 15 residues. The CDR3 region is CASSSRGRLGSEQFF. DNA of the CDR3: TGTGCCAGCAGTTCCCGGGGACGCCTAGGGAGTGAGCAGTTCTTC. Together with reference TRBV28 and TRBJ2-1, the CDR3 gives the full variable domain: DVKVTQSSRYLVKRTGEKVFLECVQDMDHENMFWYRQDPGLGLRLIYFSYDVKMKEKGDIPEGYSVSREKKERFSLILESASTNQTSMYLCASSSRGRLGSEQFFGPGTRLTVL.

In its sample, this clonotype was seen many times. The V gene is TRBV20-1, the J gene TRBJ1-2; D not certain. Per the germline V gene, CDR1 is DFQATT and CDR2 is SNEGSKA (reference sequence). The CDR3 contains 13 residues. V dropped 4 bases and J dropped 3 bases, with 12 bases sitting between them. CDR3 sequence reads: CSATDSNDYGYTF. The CDR3 bases are TGCAGTGCTACGGACTCGAACGACTATGGCTACACCTTC.

There are many counts of this clonotype. The chain recombines TRBV28 with TRBJ2-3; 8 bases are a match to TRBD1. The junction had 7 bases not matched to a gene; V was cut back by 6 bases and J by 2 bases. CDR1 and CDR2 (germline): MDHEN, SYDVKM. CDR3 length: 15 residues. The CDR3 nucleotides are TGTGCCAGCAGCTCGACAGGGGAAGACACAGATACGCAGTATTTT. Its protein product is CASSSTGEDTDTQYF. Full variable domain (remainder filled in from reference TRBV28 and TRBJ2-3): DVKVTQSSRYLVKRTGEKVFLECVQDMDHENMFWYRQDPGLGLRLIYFSYDVKMKEKGDIPEGYSVSREKKERFSLILESASTNQTSMYLCASSSTGEDTDTQYFGPGTRLTVL.

This clonotype was detected many times. This chain connects TRBV28 to TRBJ2-1; 8 bases align to TRBD2. Germline CDR1 and CDR2: MDHEN and SYDVKM. CDR3 length equals 16 residues. The V segment lost 5 bases and the J segment 2 bases; nucleotides outside the gene matches: 8. CDR3 sequence: CASSTLTSGAYNEQFF. CDR3 coding DNA: TGTGCCAGCAGTACTTTAACTAGCGGAGCCTACAATGAGCAGTTCTTC.

This clonotype was recorded many times. The chain is built from TRBV7-2 and TRBJ1-5; no clear D gene. Germline V gene data show CDR1 as SGHTA and CDR2 as FQGNSA. Trimming cost V 4 bases and J 1 base, with 8 bases left between them. CDR3 size: 14 residues. CDR3 sequence: CASSSGPSNQPQHF. CDR3 DNA sequence: TGTGCCAGCAGCTCCGGACCGAGCAATCAGCCCCAGCATTTT.

This clonotype was picked up many times. This chain links TRBV30 with TRBJ1-2; unclear D gene. Germline lookup yields CDR1 GTSNPN and CDR2 SVGIG (reference sequence). This CDR3 has 13 residues. The V end lost 0 bases, the J end lost 6 bases, and 11 bases lay between the germline ends. CDR3 sequence reads: CAWSVRGLNGYTF. The CDR3 bases are TGTGCCTGGAGTGTACGAGGGTTGAATGGCTACACCTTC.

This clonotype showed up just a few times. In DNA form, the CDR3 reads TGTGCCAGCAGGGCCCGGACAGGCTTGGATGGCTACACCTTC. Protein product: CASRARTGLDGYTF. The chain uses TRBV28 and TRBJ1-2; 7 bases are shared with TRBD1. V trimming: 6 bases; J trimming: 6 bases; junction bases outside the gene matches: 10. The CDR3 has 14 residues. Germline CDR1 is MDHEN and CDR2 is SYDVKM.

This clonotype was detected many times. The chain employs TRBV29-1 and TRBJ2-2; D is ambiguous. V was pared by 3 bases and J by 1 base, with 9 bases between. The CDR3 runs 14 residues. From germline, CDR1 is SQVTM and CDR2 ANQGSEA. The chain's CDR3 is CSVDPGRNTGELFF. CDR3 in DNA: TGCAGCGTTGACCCCGGGCGGAACACCGGGGAGCTGTTTTTT.

The table lists this clonotype with many counts. This chain links TRBV28 with TRBJ1-1, with D hard to call. The CDR3 is 11 residues long. Deletions cut 4 bases from V and 11 bases from J, with 11 bases between. Germline loops: CDR1 MDHEN, CDR2 SYDVKM. The CDR3 bases are TGTGCCAGCAGTTATGGATACGGCGCTTTCTTT. It yields the protein CASSYGYGAFF.

The chain recombines TRBV10-3 with TRBJ2-7, with D possibly being TRBD2 (5 bases). The ends were cut back, 8 bases at V and 6 bases at J, with 14 bases in the middle. Germline lookup yields CDR1 ENHRY and CDR2 SYGVKD. CDR3 length equals 12 residues. The CDR3 here is CAIGRGIVEQYF. CDR3 nucleotide sequence: TGTGCCATCGGAAGAGGGATAGTCGAGCAGTACTTC.

This clonotype appeared a few times. The chain joins TRBV12-3 or TRBV12-4 to TRBJ2-3, with 9 bases fitting TRBD2. Trimming cost V 6 bases and J 0 bases; bases outside gene matches: 4. The length of the CDR3 is 15 residues. DNA for the CDR3: TGTGCCAGCAGATCGAGCGGGGGGAGCACAGATACGCAGTATTTT. Its protein product is CASRSSGGSTDTQYF.

This chain links TRBV6-1 with TRBJ2-7; D possibly matches TRBD1 or TRBD2 (5 bases each). Trimming left V 8 bases short and J 2 bases short, with 13 bases between. CDR1 and CDR2 (germline): MNHNS, SASEGT. This CDR3 region has 13 residues. This chain's CDR3 is CASGTDGAYEQYF. Written as DNA, the CDR3 is TGTGCCAGCGGGACCGACGGGGCCTACGAGCAGTACTTC.

This clonotype was counted at least ten times. The genes are TRBV29-1 and TRBJ2-7; D unresolved. V dropped 4 bases and J dropped 3 bases, with 7 bases sitting between them. Germline-derived CDR1 and CDR2 are SQVTM and ANQGSEA. CDR3 length equals 11 residues. The CDR3 spells CSVGGFYEQYF. The CDR3 nucleotides read TGCAGCGTTGGCGGTTTCTACGAGCAGTACTTC.

The gene calls are TRBV10-2 and TRBJ1-4; D is perhaps TRBD1 (5 bases). The CDR3 contains 12 residues. In germline, CDR1 is WSHSY, CDR2 SAAADI. Trimming removed 6 bases from V and 8 bases from J, with 10 bases in between. The CDR3 loop reads CASRGSGEKLFF. The CDR3 DNA is TGCGCCAGCAGGGGGTCAGGGGAAAAACTGTTTTTT.

The chain recombines TRBV20-1 with TRBJ2-6; TRBD2 agrees at 11 bases. The CDR3 loop spans 19 amino acids. Germline-derived CDR1 and CDR2 are DFQATT and SNEGSKA (reference sequence). The trim removed 0 bases at V and 0 bases at J, leaving 7 bases unmatched. In nucleotides, the CDR3 is TGCAGTGCTAGAGAGGCCGGGCTAGCGGGGGGCTCTGGGGCCAACGTCCTGACTTTC. Its translation is CSAREAGLAGGSGANVLTF.

In its sample, this clonotype was seen many times. The chain employs TRBV29-1 and TRBJ2-1; perhaps D is TRBD1 or TRBD2 (5 bases each). The CDR3 is 15 amino acids. Trimming removed 3 bases from V and 5 bases from J, with 17 bases in between. CDR1 and CDR2 (germline): SQVTM, ANQGSEA. The CDR3 DNA reads as TGCAGCGTTGAGGGTGGGACCGGAACCAACAATGAGCAGTTCTTC. Translating gives CSVEGGTGTNNEQFF.

This clonotype was found many times. The CDR3 sequence is CASSRQGAESYNSPLHF. The CDR3 DNA follows: TGTGCCAGCAGCCGACAGGGGGCGGAATCCTATAATTCACCCCTCCACTTT. V is TRBV5-5 and J is TRBJ1-6; TRBD1 aligns across 10 bases. This CDR3 contains 17 residues. The germline CDR1 and CDR2 sequences are SGHKS and YYEKEE (reference sequence). Trimming removed 4 bases from V and 1 base from J; junction bases left unmatched: 5.

A remark on this clonotype: A read error may explain this, as a much larger clone is one base away. The rearrangement links TRBV7-9 to TRBJ2-7; 12 positions match TRBD1. The length of the CDR3 is 16 residues. The germline CDR1 and CDR2 sequences are SEHNR and FQNEAQ (reference sequence). CDR3 protein: CVSSLGTGTGGLEQYF. DNA of the CDR3: TGTGTCAGCAGCTTGGGAACCGGGACAGGGGGCCTCGAGCAGTACTTC.

The rearrangement uses TRBV6-2 or TRBV6-3 and TRBJ2-2; no clear D. CDR3 size: 15 residues. Germline V gene sequence: CDR1 MNHEY, CDR2 SVGEGT. Trimming pared 6 bases from V and 6 bases from J, leaving 17 bases between. CDR3 region: CASRPLWGSAGELFF. CDR3 in DNA: TGTGCCAGCAGACCCCTTTGGGGTTCGGCCGGGGAGCTGTTTTTT.

The table lists this clonotype with many counts. This chain links TRBV5-6 with TRBJ2-5; 7 bases are a match to TRBD1. In germline, CDR1 is SGHDT, CDR2 YYEEEE. V shed 0 bases and J 5 bases; nucleotides not matched to a gene: 4. The CDR3 is 14 residues long. CDR3 in amino acids: CASSLVTGVETQYF. The CDR3 DNA is TGTGCCAGCAGCTTGGTTACAGGGGTGGAGACCCAGTACTTC.

This clonotype was found a few times. This chain connects TRBV5-6 to TRBJ2-7; either TRBD1 or TRBD2 may fit D (5 bases each). The CDR3 is 14 amino acids. V dropped 3 bases and J dropped 2 bases, with 12 bases sitting between them. The V gene's germline CDR1 is SGHDT and CDR2 YYEEEE. The CDR3 reads CASSSDGAPYEQYF. The CDR3 bases are TGTGCCAGCAGCTCCGACGGGGCACCCTACGAGCAGTACTTC.

This clonotype has more than one count but fewer than ten. This rearrangement joins TRBV5-4 to TRBJ1-1, with a tentative D call TRBD1 (5 bases). The V end lost 0 bases, the J end lost 12 bases, and 18 bases lay between the germline ends. The germline V gene encodes CDR1 SGHNT and CDR2 YYREEE (reference sequence). The CDR3 contains 14 residues. The CDR3 loop reads CASSLEQTRGVSFF. The CDR3 DNA follows: TGTGCCAGCAGCTTGGAGCAGACACGGGGGGTATCTTTCTTT.

This clonotype occurred a few times. V usage is TRBV9 and J usage is TRBJ2-7; TRBD2 is a possible D gene (6 bases). Germline V gene sequence: CDR1 SGDLS, CDR2 YYNGEE. Deletions cut 0 bases from V and 6 bases from J, with 16 bases between. CDR3 length: 15 residues. In DNA, the CDR3 is TGTGCCAGCAGCGTAGGTTTGGGGCTAGCGTCCGAGCAGTACTTC. This gives the protein CASSVGLGLASEQYF. Using reference TRBV9 and TRBJ2-7 for the parts outside the CDR3, the full variable domain is DSGVTQTPKHLITATGQRVTLRCSPRSGDLSVYWYQQSLDQGLQFLIQYYNGEERAKGNILERFSAQQFPDLHSELNLSSLELGDSALYFCASSVGLGLASEQYFGPGTRLTVT.

This clonotype was picked up many times. The chain joins TRBV21-1 to TRBJ1-5. TRBV21-1 is termed a pseudogene. The CDR3 has 16 residues. The CDR3 sequence is CASSSLRFISVQPQHF. CDR3 bases: TGTGCCAGCAGCTCGCTGAGGTTTATTTCCGTCCAGCCCCAGCATTTT.

In this sample, this clonotype turned up a few times. This chain connects TRBV14 to TRBJ2-1; D is ambiguous. The CDR3 spans 15 residues. V shed 8 bases and J shed 5 bases, with 19 bases lying between them. Looked up from germline, CDR1 is SGHDN and CDR2 is FVKESK. CDR3 DNA sequence: TGTGCCAGCGCTTACCGAGTGGGGATGGACAATGAGCAGTTCTTC. It specifies CASAYRVGMDNEQFF. Together with reference TRBV14 and TRBJ2-1, the CDR3 gives the full variable domain: EAGVTQFPSHSVIEKGQTVTLRCDPISGHDNLYWYRRVMGKEIKFLLHFVKESKQDESGMPNNRFLAERTGGTYSTLKVQPAELEDSGVYFCASAYRVGMDNEQFFGPGTRLTVL.

This clonotype was seen a handful of times. The rearrangement links TRBV29-1 to TRBJ1-2, with 8 bases fitting TRBD1. V lost 1 base and J lost 6; bases outside the gene matches: 7. Germline V lookup: CDR1 SQVTM, CDR2 ANQGSEA. The CDR3 has 14 residues. CDR3 DNA: TGCAGCGTTGAAGGTACGGACAGGGCGCATGGCTACACCTTC. It specifies CSVEGTDRAHGYTF.

V usage is TRBV7-2 and J usage is TRBJ1-6; D not resolved. V lost 1 base and J 9 bases, leaving 19 bases between the germline ends. Germline loops: CDR1 SGHTA, CDR2 FQGNSA. There are 17 residues in the CDR3. CDR3 residues: CASSLVVSGKVFSPLHF. The CDR3 coding sequence is TGTGCCAGCAGCTTAGTGGTATCCGGGAAAGTTTTTTCACCCCTCCACTTT.